This paragraph covers one TCR beta chain sequence. Its antigen remains unknown. The data belong to a study of T cell repertoires in cytomegalovirus infection. Study at large: It was the public TCR beta signatures that indicated both CMV infection and matching HLA type.

TCRdb called the reads again in MiXCR, with one record for every CDR3 protein. Altogether about 230,000 distinct CDR3 sequences are present, over 20% being singletons, with the ten largest covering around a sixth. General study results and limits: Carriers of CMV plus the relevant HLA were identified by cumulative public TCR beta family frequency. What dominated the ex vivo response were HLA-C-restricted CMV-specific TCR beta clonotypes.

Germline lookup yields CDR1 MDHEN and CDR2 SYDVKM. The germline V and J ends were trimmed by 5 bases and 8 bases, with 18 bases remaining between them. This CDR3 spans 14 amino acids. Sequencing was performed on CD8+ T cells from PBMCs. The genes are TRBV28 and TRBJ1-2, with D perhaps TRBD1 (5 bases). This sequence was found in a human donor in good health (CMV status not recorded). Some clones in this sample may be carry-over from other donors' samples. The CDR3, as DNA: TGTGCCAGCAGTGTACCAGGGCTCCTAGGAGGCTACACCTTC. It is translated as CASSVPGLLGGYTF.